This passage covers 18 T cell receptor beta chains from one sample sequenced in a study of blood T cell repertoires in COVID-19. Libraries were prepared by immunoSEQ multiplex PCR; TCRdb keeps only in-frame clonotypes and omits some of them. The profile shows 65,000 to 75,000 clones, 60% to 85% of them singletons. The specimen sequenced was peripheral blood. Receptor source: a man in his 70s with acute or convalescent COVID-19.

In the case of this clone: At one end the junction does not follow the germline gene, possibly because of a read error. The chain couples TRBV10-3 to TRBJ2-7; TRBD1 matches 8 bases. The CDR3 runs 11 residues. Per germline, CDR1 ENHRY and CDR2 SYGVKD. The CDR3 loop reads CAIQNQGQANF. CDR3 DNA sequence: TGTGCCATCCAAAACCAGGGACAGGCGAACTTC.

This chain links TRBV5-1 with TRBJ2-5, with TRBD1 matching over 9 bases. The germline V gene has CDR1 SGHRS and CDR2 YFSETQ. With V trimmed by 7 bases and J by 5 bases, 9 bases remained unmatched. This CDR3 contains 14 residues. The CDR3 sequence: CASGPGTGRETQYF. The CDR3 DNA reads TGCGCCAGCGGACCCGGGACAGGGCGGGAGACCCAGTACTTC. Supplemented by reference TRBV5-1 and TRBJ2-5, the full variable domain reads KAGVTQTPRYLIKTRGQQVTLSCSPISGHRSVSWYQQTPGQGLQFLFEYFSETQRNKGNFPGRFSGRQFSNSRSEMNVSTLELGDSALYLCASGPGTGRETQYFGPGTRLLVL.

V and J are TRBV9 and TRBJ2-3; 7 bases fit TRBD2. The CDR3 covers 17 residues. Germline assignment: CDR1 SGDLS and CDR2 YYNGEE. V shed 4 bases, J shed 0 bases, and the junction held 11 bases outside the gene matches. CDR3 in amino acids: CASSPKTTSASTDTQYF. The DNA of the CDR3 is TGTGCCAGCAGCCCTAAAACAACTAGCGCCAGCACAGATACGCAGTATTTT.

With respect to this clone: The junction departs from the called germline gene at one end, perhaps through a read error. V is TRBV28 and J is TRBJ1-6; 7 bases fit TRBD1. Per germline, CDR1 MDHEN and CDR2 SYDVKM. This CDR3 is 17 amino acids long. The CDR3 is CASSFGTGVLYNSLLHF. The CDR3 DNA reads as TGTGCCAGCAGTTTTGGTACAGGGGTTTTGTATAATTCACTCCTCCACTTT. The variable domain in full, completed from reference TRBV28 and TRBJ1-6, reads DVKVTQSSRYLVKRTGEKVFLECVQDMDHENMFWYRQDPGLGLRLIYFSYDVKMKEKGDIPEGYSVSREKKERFSLILESASTNQTSMYLCASSFGTGVLYNSLLHFGNGTRLTVT.

This clone was recorded once. V usage is TRBV28 and J usage is TRBJ2-1, with TRBD2 matching 7 bases. After removal of 5 bases from V and 7 bases from J, the junction contained 14 bases not matched to a gene. This CDR3 has 16 amino acids. Germline CDR1 reads MDHEN; CDR2 reads SYDVKM. CDR3 in amino acids: CASSHPLAGERNEQFF. In DNA, the CDR3 is TGTGCCAGCAGTCACCCTTTGGCGGGGGAAAGGAATGAGCAGTTCTTC. Using reference TRBV28 and TRBJ2-1 for the parts outside the CDR3, the full variable domain is DVKVTQSSRYLVKRTGEKVFLECVQDMDHENMFWYRQDPGLGLRLIYFSYDVKMKEKGDIPEGYSVSREKKERFSLILESASTNQTSMYLCASSHPLAGERNEQFFGPGTRLTVL.

This clone was recorded a few times. The rearrangement joins TRBV6-5 to TRBJ2-5; D may be TRBD2 (5 bases). Germline CDR1 is MNHEY and CDR2 is SVGAGI. There are 15 residues in the CDR3. The V end lost 4 bases, the J end lost 5 bases, and 17 bases lay between the germline ends. Here the CDR3 reads CASSFSLATIETQYF. The CDR3 coding sequence is TGTGCCAGCAGTTTTAGTCTAGCTACAATTGAGACCCAGTACTTC.

The CDR3 sequence: CASSQDAGANTEAFF. The CDR3, as DNA: TGTGCCAGCAGCCAAGATGCGGGGGCAAACACTGAAGCTTTCTTT. The V gene is TRBV3-1 (or the pseudogene TRBV3-2), the J gene TRBJ1-1, with D maybe TRBD1 (6 bases). This CDR3 spans 15 amino acids. Germline loops: CDR1 LGHDT, CDR2 YNNKEL (reference sequence). Trimming shortened V by 0 bases and J by 2 bases, and 10 bases separated the two germline ends.

The V and J genes are TRBV27 and TRBJ2-7; possible D gene TRBD1, 5 bases. In germline, CDR1 is MNHEY, CDR2 SMNVEV (reference sequence). V dropped 7 bases and J dropped 0 bases, with 10 bases sitting between them. CDR3 length: 13 amino acids. DNA of the CDR3: TGTGCCAGCAAACCAGGGTCCTCCTACGAGCAGTACTTC. This codes for CASKPGSSYEQYF.

This clone was detected a few times. The chain employs TRBV7-3 and TRBJ2-3; weak D call: TRBD2 (6 bases). The CDR3 length is 15 residues. The germline gives CDR1 SGHTA, CDR2 FQGTGA. V was clipped by 0 bases and J by 0 bases, with 7 bases between them. The CDR3: CASSLTRDSTDTQYF. Written as DNA, the CDR3 is TGTGCCAGCAGCTTAACGCGGGATAGCACAGATACGCAGTATTTT.

This clone has a single count. J is TRBJ1-5 and V is TRBV6-6; D is undetermined. This CDR3 spans 13 amino acids. The V gene lost 6 bases and the J gene lost 5 bases, with 11 bases spanning the gap. From germline, CDR1 is MNHNY and CDR2 SVGAGI (reference sequence). CDR3 protein: CASSFSRDQPQHF. DNA of the CDR3: TGTGCCAGCAGCTTCTCCCGAGATCAGCCCCAGCATTTT.

The gene calls are TRBV20-1 and TRBJ1-5; D is possibly TRBD1 (5 bases). The CDR3 runs to 16 residues. Germline V CDR1 and CDR2: DFQATT, SNEGSKA (reference sequence). V gave up 3 bases and J gave up 0 bases, with 15 bases separating them. CDR3 sequence (DNA): TGCAGTGCTAGTGATGGGCAGGGCCATAGCAATCAGCCCCAGCATTTT. Amino acid sequence: CSASDGQGHSNQPQHF.

This clone was observed a few times. V usage is TRBV5-1 and J usage is TRBJ1-1; 7 bases line up with TRBD1. This CDR3 spans 14 amino acids. Trimming cost V 4 bases and J 3 bases; bases outside gene matches: 6. Looked up from germline, CDR1 is SGHRS and CDR2 is YFSETQ. CDR3 protein: CASSRTTGDTEAFF. The CDR3 nucleotides are TGCGCCAGCAGCCGGACAACAGGGGACACTGAAGCTTTCTTT. Combining the CDR3 with reference TRBV5-1 and TRBJ1-1 gives the whole variable domain KAGVTQTPRYLIKTRGQQVTLSCSPISGHRSVSWYQQTPGQGLQFLFEYFSETQRNKGNFPGRFSGRQFSNSRSEMNVSTLELGDSALYLCASSRTTGDTEAFFGQGTRLTVV.

V is TRBV10-3 and J is TRBJ2-3; 8 nucleotides agree with TRBD1. From germline, CDR1 is ENHRY and CDR2 SYGVKD. The ends lost 4 bases at V and 1 base at J; junction bases unmatched: 7. The CDR3 runs to 16 residues. The CDR3 is CAISVAPGQGTDTQYF. The CDR3 coding sequence is TGTGCCATCAGTGTAGCCCCGGGACAGGGCACAGATACGCAGTATTTT.

The rearrangement uses TRBV5-1 and TRBJ1-4, with 8 nucleotides matching TRBD1. Germline V gene data show CDR1 as SGHRS and CDR2 as YFSETQ. The CDR3 length is 13 residues. With V trimmed by 7 bases and J by 8 bases, 7 bases remained unmatched. The CDR3 region is CASSRQGREKLFF. CDR3 DNA sequence: TGCGCCAGCTCCCGACAGGGGAGGGAAAAACTGTTTTTT.

V usage is TRBV7-9 and J usage is TRBJ2-5, with TRBD2 matching over 7 bases. The CDR3 is made up of 15 amino acids. After removal of 1 base from V and 0 bases from J, the junction contained 2 bases not matched to a gene. Germline CDR1 reads SEHNR; CDR2 reads FQNEAQ (reference sequence). CDR3 loop: CASSLGGSNQETQYF. CDR3 coding DNA: TGTGCCAGCAGCTTAGGCGGGAGTAACCAAGAGACCCAGTACTTC.

V is TRBV7-2 and J is TRBJ1-3; D is possibly TRBD1 (6 bases). V dropped 4 bases and J dropped 2 bases, with 15 bases sitting between them. This CDR3 spans 16 amino acids. Germline loops: CDR1 SGHTA, CDR2 FQGNSA. CDR3 protein: CASSSSGNRAGNTIYF. CDR3 nucleotides: TGTGCCAGCAGCTCCTCTGGTAACAGGGCTGGAAACACCATATATTTT. The variable domain in full, with the rest retrieved from reference TRBV7-2 and TRBJ1-3, is GAGVSQSPSNKVTEKGKDVELRCDPISGHTALYWYRQSLGQGLEFLIYFQGNSAPDKSGLPSDRFSAERTGGSVSTLTIQRTQQEDSAVYLCASSSSGNRAGNTIYFGEGSWLTVV.

The rearrangement uses TRBV27 and TRBJ2-1; D unresolved. The germline V and J ends were trimmed by 6 bases and 3 bases, with 18 bases remaining between them. Germline V gene sequence: CDR1 MNHEY, CDR2 SMNVEV (reference sequence). This CDR3 contains 16 residues. The CDR3 DNA follows: TGTGCCAGCAGGCTCCCGGGTCCTCAGCGCTACAATGAGCAGTTCTTC. As protein: CASRLPGPQRYNEQFF.

This clone was detected only a few times. This chain connects TRBV27 to TRBJ1-1; 7 bases are a match to TRBD1. Germline V CDR1 and CDR2: MNHEY, SMNVEV (reference sequence). J gave up 0 bases and V 0 bases, and 4 bases lay outside the gene matches. The CDR3 totals 16 residues. This CDR3 is CASSLSKGQLNTEAFF. The CDR3 coding sequence is TGTGCCAGCAGTTTATCGAAGGGACAGCTGAACACTGAAGCTTTCTTT.